These 8 T cell receptor beta chains originate from one sample sequenced in a study of glioma-infiltrating T cells after dendritic cell vaccination. Assay used: immunoSEQ multiplex PCR; TCRdb lists only in-frame clones, some missing. This repertoire shows some 99,000 clones, less than 90% found once; its top ten account for approximately 5.5%. Time point indicated: after dendritic cell vaccination, including at tumor progression/relapse. Sequences were derived from blood, sampled after dendritic cell vaccination. These receptors were obtained from a human donor with glioblastoma.

The chain has TRBV10-3 and TRBJ1-6; D call uncertain. The CDR3 runs 14 residues. Germline V gene sequence: CDR1 ENHRY, CDR2 SYGVKD. The ends were cut back, 3 bases at V and 7 bases at J, with 10 bases in the middle. CDR3 region: CAISDPDLNSPLHF. The CDR3 DNA sequence: TGTGCCATCAGTGATCCGGACTTAAATTCACCCCTCCACTTT.

The CDR3 spells CASSLGTSQAGEQYF. Here the CDR3 DNA reads TGCGCCAGCAGCTTGGGGACTAGCCAGGCTGGGGAGCAGTACTTC. This rearrangement joins TRBV5-1 to TRBJ2-7; TRBD2 agrees at 8 bases. Germline V gene sequence: CDR1 SGHRS, CDR2 YFSETQ. The V segment lost 0 bases and the J segment 7 bases; nucleotides outside the gene matches: 9. The CDR3 runs to 15 residues.

V is TRBV5-6 and J is TRBJ1-5; no clear D. This CDR3 comprises 14 residues. V was trimmed by 1 base and J by 6 bases, leaving 11 bases between them. The germline gives CDR1 SGHDT, CDR2 YYEEEE. The CDR3 spells CASSLSAGSQPQHF. The CDR3 DNA sequence: TGTGCCAGCAGCTTGTCGGCGGGGAGTCAGCCCCAGCATTTT.

The CDR3 DNA is TGTGCCAGCAGTTTAATTCCCAGCTACGAGCAGTACTTC. It yields the protein CASSLIPSYEQYF. The rearrangement uses TRBV28 and TRBJ2-7; D call uncertain. CDR1 and CDR2 (germline): MDHEN, SYDVKM. The CDR3 spans 13 residues. V was clipped by 2 bases and J by 3 bases, with 8 bases between them.

The chain links TRBV5-1 to TRBJ1-5; D call uncertain. Germline lookup yields CDR1 SGHRS and CDR2 YFSETQ. The CDR3 runs 14 residues. The V end lost 0 bases, the J end lost 1 base, and 5 bases lay between the germline ends. CDR3 DNA sequence: TGCGCCAGCAGCTTGGGCGAGAGCAATCAGCCCCAGCATTTT. Translating gives CASSLGESNQPQHF. Filled out from reference TRBV5-1 and TRBJ1-5, the complete variable domain reads KAGVTQTPRYLIKTRGQQVTLSCSPISGHRSVSWYQQTPGQGLQFLFEYFSETQRNKGNFPGRFSGRQFSNSRSEMNVSTLELGDSALYLCASSLGESNQPQHFGDGTRLSIL.

This chain uses TRBV6-6 with TRBJ1-1; TRBD1 matches at 7 bases. The J segment lost 1 base and the V segment lost 6 bases, leaving 2 bases of the junction unmatched. The CDR3 extends over 13 amino acids. Germline-derived CDR1 and CDR2 are MNHNY and SVGAGI (reference sequence). The CDR3 sequence is CASSWTGNTEAFF. The CDR3 nucleotides read TGTGCCAGCAGCTGGACAGGGAACACTGAAGCTTTCTTT.

The rearrangement joins TRBV5-4 to TRBJ1-4, with D uncertain. The CDR3 runs 14 residues. V gave up 6 bases and J gave up 6 bases, with 15 bases separating them. The V gene's germline CDR1 is SGHNT and CDR2 YYREEE (reference sequence). CDR3 protein: CASTLGGADEKLFF. DNA of the CDR3: TGTGCCAGCACTTTAGGAGGAGCGGATGAAAAACTGTTTTTT. The variable domain in full, with the rest retrieved from reference TRBV5-4 and TRBJ1-4, is ETGVTQSPTHLIKTRGQQVTLRCSSQSGHNTVSWYQQALGQGPQFIFQYYREEENGRGNFPPRFSGLQFPNYSSELNVNALELDDSALYLCASTLGGADEKLFFGSGTQLSVL.

The V call is TRBV5-5, the J call TRBJ1-2; D possibly corresponds to TRBD1 (5 bases). V shed 1 base and J shed 8 bases, with 15 bases lying between them. Germline CDR1 is SGHKS and CDR2 is YYEKEE (reference sequence). The CDR3 is 14 residues long. The CDR3 DNA is TGTGCCAGCAGCTTGAGGCAGGGATTCGGAGGCTACACCTTC. Protein: CASSLRQGFGGYTF.